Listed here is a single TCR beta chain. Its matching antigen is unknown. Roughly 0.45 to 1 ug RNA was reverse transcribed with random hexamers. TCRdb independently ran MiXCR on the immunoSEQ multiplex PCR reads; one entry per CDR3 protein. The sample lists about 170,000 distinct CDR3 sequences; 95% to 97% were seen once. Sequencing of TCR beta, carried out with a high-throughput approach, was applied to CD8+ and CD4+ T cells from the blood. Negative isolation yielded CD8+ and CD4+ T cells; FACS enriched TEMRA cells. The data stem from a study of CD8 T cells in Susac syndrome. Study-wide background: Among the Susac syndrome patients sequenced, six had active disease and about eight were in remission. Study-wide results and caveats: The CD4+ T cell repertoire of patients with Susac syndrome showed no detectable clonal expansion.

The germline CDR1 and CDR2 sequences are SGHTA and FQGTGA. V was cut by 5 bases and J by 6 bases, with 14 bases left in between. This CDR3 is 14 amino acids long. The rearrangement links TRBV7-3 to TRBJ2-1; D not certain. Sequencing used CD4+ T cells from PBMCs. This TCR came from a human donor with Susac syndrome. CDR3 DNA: TGTGCCAGCAGCCTTACCGGCCCACGCAATGAGCAGTTCTTC. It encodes CASSLTGPRNEQFF.